Sequencing of this T cell receptor beta chain was carried out in a study of regulatory T cells in long-lasting Graves disease. Study-wide results and limits: Relative to newly diagnosed Graves' patients, persistent ones had lower TCR diversity. Examination was confined to peripheral blood, excluding thyroid tissue. Newly diagnosed disease favored TRBV20-1 and TRBJ2-1 over persistent disease.

Time point: persistent/refractory GD, antithyroid drugs over 5 years with positive TRAb. Making the TCR library involved RNA that had been extracted from PBMCs. The patients included were those that came from an endocrinology department in Xi'an, China. Investigators prepared the TCR beta libraries by applying iRepertoire HTBI primers and Arm-PCR of CDR3 regions. TCRdb independently ran MiXCR on the multiplex PCR reads; one entry per CDR3 protein. The table has 350,000 to 500,000 distinct CDR3 sequences, over 20% seen once. Comment on this clonotype: Its antigen is still unknown.

Germline-derived CDR1 and CDR2 are LNHDA and SQIVND (reference sequence). The CDR3 consists of 15 residues. Trimming removed 6 bases at V and 8 bases at J, with 22 bases between. The clonotype was recovered from a female donor with Graves disease. The source material was peripheral blood mononuclear cells (PBMCs), sampled when the disease was refractory, from a patient treated with antithyroid drugs. The V and J genes are TRBV19 and TRBJ1-2; D is unresolved. The chain's CDR3 is CASRTSRTAGGGYTF. The CDR3 coding sequence is TGTGCCAGTAGAACGTCAAGGACGGCCGGAGGGGGCTACACCTTC.